This T cell receptor (beta chain) was recovered during a study of cytomegalovirus exposure and HLA in healthy donors. Study at large: According to later analysis, the same platform produced the roughly 130 validation and some 680 first-cohort repertoires. Study-wide points: Among TCR sequences, most were rare, though some public TCRs appeared in many donors. Researchers catalogued 164 TCR beta chains as cytomegalovirus-associated.

Notes on this clone: Its specificity is unknown.

The protocol was immunoSEQ multiplex PCR, while the TCRdb copy is restricted to in-frame clones and leaves out a portion. The sample consists of about 58,000 clones, 90% of them appearing once. Unmatched junction bases numbered 12, after V lost 4 bases and J lost 6 bases. The CDR3 loop spans 16 amino acids. The germline gives CDR1 SGHNT, CDR2 YENEEA. The sequencing input was PBMCs. This receptor was obtained from a man aged 18 to 29 in good health and CMV-seronegative. This chain connects TRBV11-3 to TRBJ2-7; 10 bases line up with TRBD1. The CDR3 loop reads CASSYSTGTGVIEQYF. For the CDR3, the DNA is TGTGCCAGCAGCTACTCAACCGGGACAGGGGTTATCGAGCAGTACTTC.